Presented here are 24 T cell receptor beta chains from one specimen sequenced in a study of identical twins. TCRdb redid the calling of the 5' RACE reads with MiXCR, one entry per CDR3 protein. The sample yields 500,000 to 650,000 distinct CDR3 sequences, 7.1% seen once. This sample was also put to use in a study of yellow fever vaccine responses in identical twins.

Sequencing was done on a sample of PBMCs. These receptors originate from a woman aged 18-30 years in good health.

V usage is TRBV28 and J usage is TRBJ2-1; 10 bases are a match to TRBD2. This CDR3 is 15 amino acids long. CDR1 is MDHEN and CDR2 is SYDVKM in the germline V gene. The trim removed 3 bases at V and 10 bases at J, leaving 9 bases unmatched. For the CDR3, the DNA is TGTGCCAGCAGTTTTTTCCTAGCGGGAGAGGGAGAGCAGTTCTTC. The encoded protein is CASSFFLAGEGEQFF.

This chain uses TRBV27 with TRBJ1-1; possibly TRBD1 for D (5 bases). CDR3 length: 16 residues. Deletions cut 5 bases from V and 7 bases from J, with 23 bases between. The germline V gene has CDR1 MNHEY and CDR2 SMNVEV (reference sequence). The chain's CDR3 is CASSSLDVQGIGEAFF. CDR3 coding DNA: TGTGCCAGCAGTAGCCTGGACGTCCAGGGTATAGGTGAAGCTTTCTTT.

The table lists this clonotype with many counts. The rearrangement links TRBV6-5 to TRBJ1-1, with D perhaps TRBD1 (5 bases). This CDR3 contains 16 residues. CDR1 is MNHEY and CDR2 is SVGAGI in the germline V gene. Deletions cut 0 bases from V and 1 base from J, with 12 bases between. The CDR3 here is CASSYSSQGRNTEAFF. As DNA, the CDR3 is TGTGCCAGCAGTTACTCTTCGCAGGGCCGGAACACTGAAGCTTTCTTT.

CDR3 loop: CASSEARNSPLHF. For the CDR3, the DNA is TGTGCCAGCAGTGAAGCCCGAAATTCACCCCTCCACTTT. This chain links TRBV2 with TRBJ1-6, with D unresolved. The CDR3 length is 13 residues. CDR1 and CDR2 from the germline V gene are SNHLY and FYNNEI. The V and J ends lost 0 bases and 7 bases respectively, with 4 bases between them.

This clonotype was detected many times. The CDR3 here is CATSDETGGNYGYTF. The DNA of the CDR3 is TGTGCCACCAGTGATGAGACAGGGGGCAACTATGGCTACACCTTC. This chain connects TRBV24-1 to TRBJ1-2; 10 bases align to TRBD1. CDR3 length: 15 amino acids. V was pared by 3 bases and J by 2 bases, with 2 bases of the junction left unmatched. The germline CDR1 and CDR2 sequences are KGHDR and SFDVKD.

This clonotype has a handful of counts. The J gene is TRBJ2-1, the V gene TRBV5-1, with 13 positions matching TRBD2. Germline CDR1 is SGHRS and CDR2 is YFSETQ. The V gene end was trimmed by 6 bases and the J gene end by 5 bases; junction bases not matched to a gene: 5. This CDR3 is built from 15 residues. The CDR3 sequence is CASTQGLAGNNEQFF. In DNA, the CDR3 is TGCGCCAGCACCCAGGGACTAGCGGGGAACAATGAGCAGTTCTTC.

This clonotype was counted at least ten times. This chain's CDR3 is CSVEDWGNGEQYF. CDR3 nucleotide sequence: TGCAGCGTTGAAGATTGGGGGAATGGGGAGCAGTACTTC. This chain connects TRBV29-1 to TRBJ2-7; D tentatively reads TRBD1 or TRBD2 (5 bases each). CDR3 length equals 13 residues. Between the trimmed V and J ends, which lost 0 bases and 7 bases, there was a span of 13 bases. Germline V gene data show CDR1 as SQVTM and CDR2 as ANQGSEA.

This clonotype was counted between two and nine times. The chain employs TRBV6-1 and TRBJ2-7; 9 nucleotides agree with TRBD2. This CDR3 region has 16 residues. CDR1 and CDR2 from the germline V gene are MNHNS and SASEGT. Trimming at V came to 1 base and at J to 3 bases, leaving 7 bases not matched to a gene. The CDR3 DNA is TGTGCCAGCAGTGAAGGAGCGGGGGGACACATCTACGAGCAGTACGTC. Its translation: CASSEGAGGHIYEQYV.

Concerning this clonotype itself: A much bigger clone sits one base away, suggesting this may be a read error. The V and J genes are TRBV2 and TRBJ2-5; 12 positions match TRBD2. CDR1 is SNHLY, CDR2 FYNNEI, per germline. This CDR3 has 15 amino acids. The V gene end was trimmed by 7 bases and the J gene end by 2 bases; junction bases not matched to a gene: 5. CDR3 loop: CASTGTSGRQETQYF. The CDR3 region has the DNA TGTGCCAGCACTGGGACTAGCGGGCGTCAAGAGACCCAGTACTTC.

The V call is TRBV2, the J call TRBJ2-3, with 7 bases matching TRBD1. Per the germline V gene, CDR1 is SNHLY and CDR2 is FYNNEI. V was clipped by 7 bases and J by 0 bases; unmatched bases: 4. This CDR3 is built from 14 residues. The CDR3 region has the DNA TGTGCCAGCATGGGCAGGGGGAGCACAGATACGCAGTATTTT. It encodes CASMGRGSTDTQYF.

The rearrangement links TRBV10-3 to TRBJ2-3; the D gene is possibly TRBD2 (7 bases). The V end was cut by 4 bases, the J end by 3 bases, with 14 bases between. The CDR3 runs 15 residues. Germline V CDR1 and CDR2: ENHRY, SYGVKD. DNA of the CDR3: TGTGCCATCAGTGGGAGGGGGGGGCAGACAGATACGCAGTATTTT. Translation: CAISGRGGQTDTQYF.

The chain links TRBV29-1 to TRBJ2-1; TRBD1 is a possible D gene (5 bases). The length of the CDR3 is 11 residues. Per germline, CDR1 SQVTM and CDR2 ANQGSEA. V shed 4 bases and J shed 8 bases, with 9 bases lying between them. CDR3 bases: TGCAGCGTTGGACAGATCGATGAGCAGTTCTTC. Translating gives CSVGQIDEQFF.

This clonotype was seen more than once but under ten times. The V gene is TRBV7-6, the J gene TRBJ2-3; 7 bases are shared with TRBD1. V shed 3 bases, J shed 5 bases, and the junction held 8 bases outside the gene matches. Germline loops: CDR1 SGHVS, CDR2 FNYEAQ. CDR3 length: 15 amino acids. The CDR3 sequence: CASSFLDRLQDTQYF. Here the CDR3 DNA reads TGTGCCAGCAGCTTCCTGGACAGGCTGCAAGATACGCAGTATTTT.

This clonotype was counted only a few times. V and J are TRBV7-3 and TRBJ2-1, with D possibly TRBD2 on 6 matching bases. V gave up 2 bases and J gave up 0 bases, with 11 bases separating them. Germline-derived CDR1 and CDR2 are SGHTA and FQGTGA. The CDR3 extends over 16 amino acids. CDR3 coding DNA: TGTGCCAGCAGCTTATTCGGAGCGGGCTCCTACAATGAGCAGTTCTTC. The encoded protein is CASSLFGAGSYNEQFF.

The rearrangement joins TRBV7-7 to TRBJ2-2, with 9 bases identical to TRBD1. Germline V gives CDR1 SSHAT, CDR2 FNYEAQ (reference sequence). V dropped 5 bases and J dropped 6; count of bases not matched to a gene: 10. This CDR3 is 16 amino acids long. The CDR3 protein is CASSTTGTGLPGELFF. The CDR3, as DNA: TGTGCCAGCAGCACAACCGGGACAGGGTTACCCGGGGAGCTGTTTTTT.

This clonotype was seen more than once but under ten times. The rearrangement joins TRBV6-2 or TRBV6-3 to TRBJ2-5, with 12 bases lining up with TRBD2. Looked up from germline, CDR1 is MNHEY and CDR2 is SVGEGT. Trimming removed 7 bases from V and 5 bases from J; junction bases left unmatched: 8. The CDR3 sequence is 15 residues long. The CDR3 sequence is CASTSGGAAVETQYF. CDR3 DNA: TGTGCCAGCACTAGCGGGGGGGCGGCGGTGGAGACCCAGTACTTC.

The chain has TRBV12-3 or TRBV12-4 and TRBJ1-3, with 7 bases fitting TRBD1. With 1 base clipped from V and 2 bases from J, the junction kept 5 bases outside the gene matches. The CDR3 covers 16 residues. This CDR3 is CASSLEGQLPGNTIYF. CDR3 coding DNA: TGTGCCAGCAGTTTAGAGGGACAGCTCCCTGGAAACACCATATATTTT.

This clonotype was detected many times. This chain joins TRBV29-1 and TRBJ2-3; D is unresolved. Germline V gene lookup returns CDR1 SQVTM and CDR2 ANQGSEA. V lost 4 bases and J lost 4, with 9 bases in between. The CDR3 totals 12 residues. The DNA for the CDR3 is TGCAGCGTTGGACCTGGAGCAGATACGCAGTATTTT. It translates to CSVGPGADTQYF.

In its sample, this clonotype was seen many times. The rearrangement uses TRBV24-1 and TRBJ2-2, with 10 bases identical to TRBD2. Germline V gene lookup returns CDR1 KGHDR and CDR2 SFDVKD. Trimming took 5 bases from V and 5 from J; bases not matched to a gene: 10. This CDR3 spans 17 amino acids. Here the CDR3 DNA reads TGTGCCACCAGTGCTAGCGGGAGAAGCCTTGATACCGGGGAGCTGTTTTTT. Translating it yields CATSASGRSLDTGELFF.

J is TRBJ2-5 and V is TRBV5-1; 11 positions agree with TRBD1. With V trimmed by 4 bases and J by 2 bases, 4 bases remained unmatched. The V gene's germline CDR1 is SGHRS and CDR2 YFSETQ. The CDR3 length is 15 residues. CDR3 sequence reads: CASSPGQGGQETQYF. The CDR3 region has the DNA TGCGCCAGCAGCCCGGGACAGGGGGGGCAAGAGACCCAGTACTTC.

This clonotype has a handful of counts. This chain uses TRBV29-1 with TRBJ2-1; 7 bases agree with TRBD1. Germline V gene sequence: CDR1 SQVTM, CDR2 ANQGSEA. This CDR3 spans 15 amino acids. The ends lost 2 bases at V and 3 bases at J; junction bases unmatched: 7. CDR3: CSVESSGTVYNEQFF. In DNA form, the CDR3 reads TGCAGCGTTGAATCGTCCGGGACAGTCTACAATGAGCAGTTCTTC.

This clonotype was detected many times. The CDR3 region has the DNA TGCAGCGGACGTACTAGCGGGAGTACGAATGAGCAGTTCTTC. It encodes CSGRTSGSTNEQFF. The rearrangement joins TRBV29-1 to TRBJ2-1, with 11 positions matching TRBD2. The CDR3 length is 14 residues. V lost 7 bases and J lost 7; bases outside the gene matches: 9. The germline V gene encodes CDR1 SQVTM and CDR2 ANQGSEA.

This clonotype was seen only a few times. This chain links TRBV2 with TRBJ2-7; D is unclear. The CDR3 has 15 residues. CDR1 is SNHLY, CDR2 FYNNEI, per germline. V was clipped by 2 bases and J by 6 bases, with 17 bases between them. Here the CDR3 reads CASSEYQERLSEQYF. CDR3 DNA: TGTGCCAGCAGTGAATATCAGGAGAGGTTGAGCGAGCAGTACTTC.

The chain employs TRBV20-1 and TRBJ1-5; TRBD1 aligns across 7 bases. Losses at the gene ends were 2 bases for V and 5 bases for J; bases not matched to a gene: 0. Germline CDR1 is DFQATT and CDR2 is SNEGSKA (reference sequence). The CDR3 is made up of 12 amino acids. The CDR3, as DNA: TGCAGTGCTAGACAGGGGGATCAGCCCCAGCATTTT. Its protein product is CSARQGDQPQHF.